Following are 18 T cell receptor beta chains from one sample sequenced in a study of post-analysis software for immune sequencing data. Overall study results and limits: Patients carried several TRBV segments more frequently than controls did, and TRBV5-6, TRBV5-1 and TRBV20-1 were among them.

Libraries were made from TCR beta cDNA, and they carried unique molecular identifiers. One entry per CDR3 protein results from TCRdb running MiXCR on the PCR reads. In the table there are 800,000 to 950,000 distinct CDR3 sequences, about 50% of which are singletons. These receptors have no known antigen. Sequencing was performed on blood. The receptors were sampled from a girl aged 5-17 years with multiple sclerosis.

This clonotype appeared a few times. The CDR3 DNA follows: TGTGCCAGCAGCTTTAGAGCGGGGGAGATAACCACAGATACGCAGTATTTT. Protein: CASSFRAGEITTDTQYF. The chain carries TRBV5-6 and TRBJ2-3; 8 bases match TRBD2. Losses at the gene ends were 2 bases for V and 2 bases for J; bases not matched to a gene: 10. The CDR3 has 17 amino acids. Germline V gene data show CDR1 as SGHDT and CDR2 as YYEEEE.

This clonotype has a handful of counts. The gene calls are TRBV6-5 and TRBJ2-5; a possible D gene is TRBD2 (6 bases). Matching the DNA end better, TRBJ2-7 makes the J call doubtful. This CDR3 is 16 amino acids long. Germline CDR1 reads MNHEY; CDR2 reads SVGAGI. Written as DNA, the CDR3 is TGTGCCAGCAGTCCCCCTACGGGGCTAGCGAGCGCCGAGCAGTACTTC. It is translated as CASSPPTGLASAEQYF.

V and J are TRBV7-3 and TRBJ1-2, with 11 bases that match TRBD1. This CDR3 comprises 15 residues. V shed 4 bases and J 6 bases; nucleotides not matched to a gene: 7. Germline lookup yields CDR1 SGHTA and CDR2 FQGTGA. CDR3 protein: CASSSGRTGGDGYTF. The DNA of the CDR3 is TGTGCCAGCAGCTCCGGACGGACAGGGGGCGATGGCTACACCTTC.

V is TRBV27 and J is TRBJ2-7; TRBD1 aligns across 10 bases. Trimming took 3 bases from V and 3 from J; bases not matched to a gene: 8. CDR3 length equals 16 residues. Germline V gene lookup returns CDR1 MNHEY and CDR2 SMNVEV (reference sequence). The CDR3: CASSFRDRGPLYEQYF. The DNA for the CDR3 is TGTGCCAGCAGTTTTCGGGACAGGGGACCTCTCTACGAGCAGTACTTC.

This clonotype was observed a handful of times. This chain joins TRBV6-6 and TRBJ1-6, with D tentatively TRBD1 (6 bases). This CDR3 has 16 amino acids. V gave up 5 bases and J gave up 5 bases, with 16 bases separating them. The germline CDR1 and CDR2 sequences are MNHNY and SVGAGI (reference sequence). CDR3 bases: TGTGCCAGCAGTAGTGGGGGGGCCATAGATAATTCACCCCTCCACTTT. This sequence encodes CASSSGGAIDNSPLHF.

The genes are TRBV7-9 and TRBJ2-1, with 12 bases identical to TRBD2. Germline V lookup: CDR1 SEHNR, CDR2 FQNEAQ (reference sequence). This CDR3 is 17 amino acids long. After removal of 2 bases from V and 12 bases from J, the junction contained 14 bases not matched to a gene. The chain's CDR3 is CASSLRGLAGKQGGQFF. DNA of the CDR3: TGTGCCAGCAGCTTACGTGGACTAGCGGGAAAACAGGGAGGGCAGTTCTTC.

The chain couples TRBV5-1 to TRBJ2-7; D remains ambiguous. The CDR3 has 15 residues. Germline-derived CDR1 and CDR2 are SGHRS and YFSETQ. Trimming shortened V by 1 base and J by 3 bases, and 14 bases separated the two germline ends. CDR3 nucleotides: TGCGCCAGCAGCTTGTTCTTCAGTGGCAACTACGAGCAGTACTTC. Its translation is CASSLFFSGNYEQYF.

The V gene is TRBV6-5, the J gene TRBJ2-5; no definite D call. Germline CDR1 and CDR2: MNHEY and SVGAGI. Trimming took off 7 bases at V and 2 bases at J, with 11 bases between the two ends. CDR3 size: 13 residues. DNA of the CDR3: TGTGCCAGCAACCCGGGCTGGCAAGAGACCCAGTACTTC. This translates into CASNPGWQETQYF.

The chain couples TRBV27 to TRBJ2-1, with TRBD1 matching 7 bases. The J segment lost 0 bases and the V segment lost 5 bases, leaving 4 bases of the junction unmatched. Germline assignment: CDR1 MNHEY and CDR2 SMNVEV (reference sequence). CDR3 length equals 15 residues. CDR3 sequence: CASSQGDSSYNEQFF. The CDR3, as DNA: TGTGCCAGCAGTCAAGGGGACAGCTCCTACAATGAGCAGTTCTTC.

The rearrangement links TRBV4-2 to TRBJ2-7, with TRBD2 matching over 7 bases. J lost 0 bases, V lost 1 base, and 12 bases had no gene match. The CDR3 runs 18 residues. Looked up from germline, CDR1 is LGHNA and CDR2 is YNFKEQ. The CDR3 loop reads CASSQGWSGALASYEQYF. The CDR3 DNA reads as TGTGCCAGCAGCCAAGGATGGAGCGGGGCGCTCGCCTCCTACGAGCAGTACTTC.

For this clonotype: Relative to the germline gene, one junction end is altered; a read error may explain this. This chain uses TRBV5-1 with TRBJ2-2, with D perhaps being TRBD1 or TRBD2 (5 bases each). Germline CDR1 and CDR2: SGHRS and YFSETQ. The CDR3 runs to 13 residues. The CDR3 sequence: CASSQDTFGELFF. The CDR3 DNA sequence: TGCGCCAGCAGCCAGGACACTTTCGGGGAGTTGTTTTTT.

This rearrangement joins TRBV5-1 to TRBJ2-5; D is perhaps TRBD1 (5 bases). This CDR3 is built from 13 residues. The V end lost 5 bases, the J end lost 11 bases, and 19 bases lay between the germline ends. Germline V lookup: CDR1 SGHRS, CDR2 YFSETQ. CDR3 in amino acids: CASSTSQDNEQYF. CDR3 in DNA: TGCGCCAGCAGTACATCTCAGGACAATGAGCAGTACTTC.

Concerning this clonotype itself: The junction departs from germline at one end; a sequencing error may be responsible. This chain uses TRBV29-1 with TRBJ1-2; D is possibly TRBD1 (5 bases). From germline, CDR1 is SQVTM and CDR2 ANQGSEA. The CDR3 is 11 amino acids. The CDR3 loop reads CSVDWGRGCTF. CDR3 DNA: TGCAGCGTTGACTGGGGAAGGGGCTGCACCTTC.

V is TRBV24-1 and J is TRBJ2-1; TRBD1 might be the D (5 bases). Germline V gene data show CDR1 as KGHDR and CDR2 as SFDVKD. Deletions cut 3 bases from V and 9 bases from J, with 17 bases between. The CDR3 covers 15 residues. CDR3 in amino acids: CATSDQGTPPVEQFF. CDR3 nucleotides: TGTGCCACCAGTGATCAGGGAACCCCCCCTGTTGAGCAGTTCTTC.

This clonotype was seen a few times. The V gene is TRBV20-1, the J gene TRBJ2-1; 9 bases line up with TRBD1. V gave up 6 bases and J gave up 8 bases; unmatched junction bases: 11. This CDR3 has 14 residues. Germline CDR1 DFQATT, CDR2 SNEGSKA (reference sequence). This CDR3 is CSATFGQGFHEQFF. The CDR3, as DNA: TGCAGTGCAACGTTTGGACAGGGGTTCCATGAGCAGTTCTTC.

This chain links TRBV7-9 with TRBJ2-1; no clear D. Trimming removed 8 bases at V and 2 bases at J, with 16 bases between. The length of the CDR3 is 15 residues. Germline V gene data show CDR1 as SEHNR and CDR2 as FQNEAQ (reference sequence). The CDR3 coding sequence is TGTGCCAGCTTCTTTCGTGGTTCCCCCTACAATGAGCAGTTCTTC. This translates into CASFFRGSPYNEQFF.

This sequence joins TRBV9 and TRBJ2-4; 8 positions match TRBD2. TRBJ2-7 matches the DNA end more closely, so the J call is doubtful. Germline CDR1 and CDR2: SGDLS and YYNGEE. CDR3 length: 16 amino acids. The CDR3 DNA follows: TGTGCCAGCAGCGTGGTTCCGACTAGCGACATCCACGAGCAGTACTTC. This translates into CASSVVPTSDIHEQYF.

This clonotype was seen a handful of times. The chain recombines TRBV7-2 with TRBJ2-3; TRBD2 matches 11 bases. This CDR3 is 17 amino acids long. V shed 1 base, J shed 0 bases, and the junction held 3 bases outside the gene matches. Germline V gene sequence: CDR1 SGHTA, CDR2 FQGNSA. The CDR3 loop is CASSLVAGGVSTDTQYF. CDR3 nucleotides: TGTGCCAGCAGCTTAGTAGCGGGGGGGGTTAGCACAGATACGCAGTATTTT.